The sequence of this T cell receptor beta chain was determined in a study of molecular identifiers for immune sequencing clone quantification. Study-wide results and caveats: Effector cells kept over 97% of their molecules in clones above 20 RNA copies, while naive cells kept under 1% there.

Details on this clonotype: The antigen is not known.

For bulk TCR libraries, previously described methods and listed TCR primers were used. TCRdb called the PCR reads again in MiXCR, with one record for every CDR3 protein. This table has about half a million distinct CDR3 sequences, around 23% appearing once. Germline V gene data show CDR1 as SEHNR and CDR2 as FQNEAQ (reference sequence). V lost 5 bases, J lost 4 bases, and 4 bases stayed unmatched. The CDR3 loop spans 13 amino acids. This receptor was obtained from a human donor in good health. Some libraries in this study had Jurkat cell RNA spiked in. V and J are TRBV7-9 and TRBJ2-7, with 8 bases lining up with TRBD1. Sequencing was carried out using naive CD8+ T cells from blood, with Jurkat cell RNA spiked in. Subset defined: FACS-sorted CD8+CD4-CCR7+CD45RA+ naive T cells. CDR3 region: CASSGWTGYEQYF. For the CDR3, the DNA is TGTGCCAGCAGCGGATGGACAGGGTACGAGCAGTACTTC.